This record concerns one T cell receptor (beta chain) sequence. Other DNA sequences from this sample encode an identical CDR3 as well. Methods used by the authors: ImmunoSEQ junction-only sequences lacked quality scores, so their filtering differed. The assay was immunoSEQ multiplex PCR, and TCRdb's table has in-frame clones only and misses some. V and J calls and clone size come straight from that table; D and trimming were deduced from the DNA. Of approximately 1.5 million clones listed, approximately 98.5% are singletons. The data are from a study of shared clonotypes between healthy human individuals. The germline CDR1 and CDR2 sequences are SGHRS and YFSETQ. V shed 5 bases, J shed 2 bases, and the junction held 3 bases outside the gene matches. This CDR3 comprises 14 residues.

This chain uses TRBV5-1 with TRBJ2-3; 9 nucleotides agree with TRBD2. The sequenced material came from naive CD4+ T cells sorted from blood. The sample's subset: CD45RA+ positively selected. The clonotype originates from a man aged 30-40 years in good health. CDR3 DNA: TGCGCCAGCAGGACTAGCGGTTCCACAGATACGCAGTATTTT. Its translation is CASRTSGSTDTQYF.